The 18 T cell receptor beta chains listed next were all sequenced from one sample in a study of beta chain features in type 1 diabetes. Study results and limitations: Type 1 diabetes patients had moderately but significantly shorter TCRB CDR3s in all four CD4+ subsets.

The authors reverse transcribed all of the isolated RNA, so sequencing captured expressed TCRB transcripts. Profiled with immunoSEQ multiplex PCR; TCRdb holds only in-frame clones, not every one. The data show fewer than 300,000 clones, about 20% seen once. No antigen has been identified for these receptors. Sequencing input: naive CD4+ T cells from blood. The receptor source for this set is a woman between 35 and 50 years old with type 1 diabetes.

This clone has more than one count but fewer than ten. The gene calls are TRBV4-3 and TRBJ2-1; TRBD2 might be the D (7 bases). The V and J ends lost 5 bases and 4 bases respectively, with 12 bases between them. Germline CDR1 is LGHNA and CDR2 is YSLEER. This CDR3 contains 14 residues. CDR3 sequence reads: CASSKGGTYNEQFF. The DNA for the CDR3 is TGCGCCAGCAGCAAGGGGGGGACTTACAATGAGCAGTTCTTC.

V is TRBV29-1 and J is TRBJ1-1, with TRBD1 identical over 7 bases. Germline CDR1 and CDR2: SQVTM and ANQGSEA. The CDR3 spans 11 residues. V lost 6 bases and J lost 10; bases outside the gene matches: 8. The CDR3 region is CSVRDSLRAFF. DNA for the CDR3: TGCAGCGTACGGGACAGCCTGAGAGCTTTCTTT.

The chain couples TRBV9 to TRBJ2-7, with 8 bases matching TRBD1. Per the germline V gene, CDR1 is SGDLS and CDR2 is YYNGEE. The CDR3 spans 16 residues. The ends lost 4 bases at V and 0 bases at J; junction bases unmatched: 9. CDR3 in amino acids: CASSTPRTGSSYEQYF. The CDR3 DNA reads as TGTGCCAGCAGCACCCCGAGGACAGGGAGCTCCTACGAGCAGTACTTC.

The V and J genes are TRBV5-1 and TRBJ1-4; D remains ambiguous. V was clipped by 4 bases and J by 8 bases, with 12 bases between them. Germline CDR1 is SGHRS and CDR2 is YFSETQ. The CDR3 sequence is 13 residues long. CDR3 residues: CASSPGGGEKLFF. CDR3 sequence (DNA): TGCGCCAGCAGCCCGGGCGGCGGGGAAAAACTGTTTTTT.

The CDR3: CASSQDTVRGGYGYTF. CDR3 sequence (DNA): TGCGCCAGCAGCCAAGATACCGTCAGGGGCGGCTATGGCTACACCTTC. This chain joins TRBV4-3 and TRBJ1-2; D is perhaps TRBD1 (6 bases). The CDR3 runs 16 residues. The V gene's germline CDR1 is LGHNA and CDR2 YSLEER. Trimming stripped 0 bases from V and 4 bases from J, with 15 bases between.

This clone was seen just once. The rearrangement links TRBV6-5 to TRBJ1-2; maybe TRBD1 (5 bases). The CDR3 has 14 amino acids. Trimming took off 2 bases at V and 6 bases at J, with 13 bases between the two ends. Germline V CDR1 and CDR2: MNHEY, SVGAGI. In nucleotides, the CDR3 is TGTGCCAGCAGTTACCAGGGCAAAGGGAATGGCTACACCTTC. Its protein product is CASSYQGKGNGYTF.

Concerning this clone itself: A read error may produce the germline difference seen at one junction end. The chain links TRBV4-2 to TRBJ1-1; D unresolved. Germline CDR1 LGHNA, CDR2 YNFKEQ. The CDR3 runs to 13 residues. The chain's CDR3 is CASSQDRLLKLLF. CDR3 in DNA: TGTGCCAGCAGCCAAGACCGCCTACTGAAGCTTCTCTTT.

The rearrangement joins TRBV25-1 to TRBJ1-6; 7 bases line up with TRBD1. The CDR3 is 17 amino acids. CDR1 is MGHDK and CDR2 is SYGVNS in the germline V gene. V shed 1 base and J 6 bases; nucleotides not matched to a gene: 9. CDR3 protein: CASSELGGQPLNSPLHF. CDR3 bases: TGTGCCAGCAGTGAATTGGGGGGACAGCCGCTTAATTCACCCCTCCACTTT.

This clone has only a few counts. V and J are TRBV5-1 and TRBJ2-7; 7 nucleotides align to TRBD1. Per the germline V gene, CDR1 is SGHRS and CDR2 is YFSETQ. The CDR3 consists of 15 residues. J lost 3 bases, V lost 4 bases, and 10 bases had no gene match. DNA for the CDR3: TGCGCCAGCAGCCAGAGCCGGGACAGCCTCTACGAGCAGTACTTC. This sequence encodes CASSQSRDSLYEQYF.

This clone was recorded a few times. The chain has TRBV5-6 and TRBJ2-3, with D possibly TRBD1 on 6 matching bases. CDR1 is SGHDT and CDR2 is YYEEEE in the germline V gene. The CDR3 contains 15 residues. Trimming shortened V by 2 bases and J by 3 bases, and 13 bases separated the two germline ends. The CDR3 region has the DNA TGTGCCAGCAGCTTCCGGACAGAGAGGACAGATACGCAGTATTTT. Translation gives CASSFRTERTDTQYF.

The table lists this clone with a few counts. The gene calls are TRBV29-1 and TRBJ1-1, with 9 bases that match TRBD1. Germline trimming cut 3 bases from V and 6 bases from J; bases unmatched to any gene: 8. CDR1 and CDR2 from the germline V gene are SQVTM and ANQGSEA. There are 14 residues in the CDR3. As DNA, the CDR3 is TGCAGCGTTGACCCCGGGACAGGGTACCCTGAAGCTTTCTTT. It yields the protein CSVDPGTGYPEAFF.

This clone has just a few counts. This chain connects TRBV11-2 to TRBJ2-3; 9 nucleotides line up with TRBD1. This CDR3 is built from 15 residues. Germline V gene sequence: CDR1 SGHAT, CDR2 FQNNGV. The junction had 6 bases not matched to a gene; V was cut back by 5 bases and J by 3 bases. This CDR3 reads CASSPGTGRTDTQYF. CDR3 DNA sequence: TGTGCCAGCAGCCCGGGGACAGGGAGGACAGATACGCAGTATTTT.

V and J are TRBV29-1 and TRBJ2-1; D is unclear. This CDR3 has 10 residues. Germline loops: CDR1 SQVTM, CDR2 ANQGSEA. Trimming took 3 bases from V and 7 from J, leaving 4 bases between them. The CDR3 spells CSVESNEQFF. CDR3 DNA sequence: TGCAGCGTTGAGAGTAATGAGCAGTTCTTC.

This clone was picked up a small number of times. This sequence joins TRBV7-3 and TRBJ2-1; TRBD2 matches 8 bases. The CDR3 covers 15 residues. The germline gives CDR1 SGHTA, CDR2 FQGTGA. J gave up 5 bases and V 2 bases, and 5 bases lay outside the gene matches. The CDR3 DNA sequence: TGTGCCAGCAGCTTATCCCCGGGGGGGCACAATGAGCAGTTCTTC. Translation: CASSLSPGGHNEQFF.

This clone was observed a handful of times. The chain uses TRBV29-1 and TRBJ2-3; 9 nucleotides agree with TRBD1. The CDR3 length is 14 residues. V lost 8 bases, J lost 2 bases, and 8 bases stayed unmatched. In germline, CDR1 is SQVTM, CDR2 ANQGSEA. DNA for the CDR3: TGCAGCATGCCGGGACAGGGATCCACAGATACGCAGTATTTT. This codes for CSMPGQGSTDTQYF.

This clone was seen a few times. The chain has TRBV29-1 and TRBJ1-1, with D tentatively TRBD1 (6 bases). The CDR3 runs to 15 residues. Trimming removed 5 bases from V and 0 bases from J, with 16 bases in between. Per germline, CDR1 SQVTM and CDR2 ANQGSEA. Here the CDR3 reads CSVQGRIRLNTEAFF. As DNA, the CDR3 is TGCAGCGTTCAGGGGCGAATTCGACTGAACACTGAAGCTTTCTTT.

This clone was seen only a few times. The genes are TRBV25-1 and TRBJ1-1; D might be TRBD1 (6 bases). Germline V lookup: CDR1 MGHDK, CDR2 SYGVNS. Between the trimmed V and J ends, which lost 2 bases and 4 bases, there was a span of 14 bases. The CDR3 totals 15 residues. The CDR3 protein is CASSETLDSGTEAFF. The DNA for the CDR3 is TGTGCCAGCAGTGAAACCCTGGACAGCGGCACTGAAGCTTTCTTT.

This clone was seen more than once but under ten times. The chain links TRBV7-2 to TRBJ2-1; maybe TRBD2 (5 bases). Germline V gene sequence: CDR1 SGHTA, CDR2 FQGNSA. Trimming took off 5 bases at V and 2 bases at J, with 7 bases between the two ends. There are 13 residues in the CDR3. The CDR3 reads CASSTRAYNEQFF. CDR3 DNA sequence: TGTGCCAGCAGCACTAGAGCCTACAATGAGCAGTTCTTC.